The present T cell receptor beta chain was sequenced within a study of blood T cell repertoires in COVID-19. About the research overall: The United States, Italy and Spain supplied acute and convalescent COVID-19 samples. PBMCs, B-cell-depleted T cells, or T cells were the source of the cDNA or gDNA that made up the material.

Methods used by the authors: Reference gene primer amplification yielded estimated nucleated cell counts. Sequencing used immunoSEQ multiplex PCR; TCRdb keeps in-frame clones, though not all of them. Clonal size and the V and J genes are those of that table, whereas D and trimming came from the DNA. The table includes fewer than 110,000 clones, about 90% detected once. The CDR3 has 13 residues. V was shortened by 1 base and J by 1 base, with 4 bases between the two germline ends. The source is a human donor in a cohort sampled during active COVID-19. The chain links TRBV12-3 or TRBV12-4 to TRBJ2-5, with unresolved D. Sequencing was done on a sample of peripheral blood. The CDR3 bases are TGTGCCAGCAGTTTAGTCTCCCAAGAGACCCAGTACTTC. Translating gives CASSLVSQETQYF.